This T cell receptor beta chain appears in the sequencing data of a study of T cells expressing NK-cell markers. Across the study: Underlying the TCR beta repertoires were sorted CD3+CD56+NKG2C+, CD3+CD56+NKG2C- and CD3+CD56-NKG2C+ T cells.

The TCR beta cDNA came from 5'RACE template switching with UMIs. TCRdb re-called the 5' RACE reads and gives one entry per CDR3 protein, without DNA. The sample totals a few hundred thousand distinct CDR3 sequences. Overall study findings and caveats: Once again these clonotypes came out on top in the CD3+CD56-NKG2C+ fraction of a few donors. Nothing established the HCMV specificity of expanded NKG2C+ T cell clones.

Remarks on this clonotype: The antigen remains unidentified.

The CDR3 extends over 16 amino acids. Germline CDR1 reads MGHRA; CDR2 reads YSYEKL. V usage is TRBV4-1 and J usage is TRBJ2-5; absent DNA, TCRdb's TRBD2 call cannot be checked. The specimen was blood T cells: a sorted CD56 or NKG2C T cell subset, CD4+ or CD8+ T cells, or bulk PBMC T cells (not recorded which). The TCR was taken from a woman aged 50 to 65 in good health. This CDR3 is CASSQTSGRGGETQYF.